This T cell receptor (beta chain) was documented in a study of blood T cell repertoires in COVID-19. This table comes from immunoSEQ multiplex PCR, and its TCRdb copy is limited to in-frame clones, with some not included. This table holds 200,000 to 300,000 clones, more than 75% found once. Trimming pared 3 bases from V and 5 bases from J, leaving 16 bases between. CDR3 length: 15 amino acids. CDR1 is LNHDA, CDR2 SQIVND, per germline (reference sequence). This clone has a handful of counts. Material for sequencing was peripheral blood. This receptor was obtained from a woman aged 25-40 years who had recovered from COVID-19. This rearrangement joins TRBV19 to TRBJ2-5, with D perhaps TRBD2 (5 bases). CDR3 region: CASSIGVGRQETQYF. The CDR3 DNA reads as TGTGCCAGTAGTATCGGGGTGGGCAGGCAGGAGACCCAGTACTTC.